The 5 T cell receptor beta chains below all came from one sample that was sequenced in a study of blood T cell repertoires in COVID-19. Produced via immunoSEQ multiplex PCR; TCRdb's table is partial and in-frame only. The table lists 250,000 to 350,000 clones, over 75% of them singletons, with 6.5% to 9.5% in the top ten. Specimen: peripheral blood. All receptors derive from a woman between 45 and 65 years old who had recovered from COVID-19.

DNA of the CDR3: TGTGCCAGCAGTTACCGCGCCACCTACGAGCAGTACTTC. Translated: CASSYRATYEQYF. This sequence joins TRBV12-3 or TRBV12-4 and TRBJ2-7; D uncertain. There are 13 residues in the CDR3. The V gene lost 4 bases and the J gene lost 2 bases, with 9 bases spanning the gap.

J is TRBJ1-2 and V is TRBV6-6, with TRBD1 matching over 10 bases. The CDR3 has 17 amino acids. Trimming removed 7 bases from V and 11 bases from J; junction bases left unmatched: 22. CDR1 is MNHNY and CDR2 is SVGAGI in the germline V gene (reference sequence). Here the CDR3 DNA reads TGTGCCAGCACTCGCGGATCCCCCCGACAGGGGGCGGCTAGTTACACCTTC. As protein: CASTRGSPRQGAASYTF.

The chain couples TRBV3-1 (or the pseudogene TRBV3-2) to TRBJ1-3; possibly TRBD1 for D (5 bases). V lost 1 base, J lost 3 bases, and 10 bases lay in between. This CDR3 is 15 amino acids long. Looked up from germline, CDR1 is LGHDT and CDR2 is YNNKEL (reference sequence). CDR3 amino acids: CASSQVGGVGNTIYF. CDR3 nucleotide sequence: TGTGCCAGCAGCCAAGTCGGGGGAGTTGGAAACACCATATATTTT.

This clone appeared a few times. The chain has TRBV28 and TRBJ2-3; 9 bases are a match to TRBD2. With V trimmed by 3 bases and J by 1 base, 8 bases remained unmatched. The CDR3 contains 17 residues. Germline values: CDR1 MDHEN, CDR2 SYDVKM. In nucleotides, the CDR3 is TGTGCCAGCAGTTTCAAGGCGGGAGGGCCTCGCACAGATACGCAGTATTTT. Its translation is CASSFKAGGPRTDTQYF.

The gene calls are TRBV19 and TRBJ2-1; the D is unclear. The CDR3 sequence is 14 residues long. With 5 bases removed from V and 0 bases from J, the gap between germline ends came to 8 bases. Germline V gene sequence: CDR1 LNHDA, CDR2 SQIVND (reference sequence). CDR3 sequence (DNA): TGTGCCAGTAGTCCCGAGAGCTCCTACAATGAGCAGTTCTTC. Its translation is CASSPESSYNEQFF.